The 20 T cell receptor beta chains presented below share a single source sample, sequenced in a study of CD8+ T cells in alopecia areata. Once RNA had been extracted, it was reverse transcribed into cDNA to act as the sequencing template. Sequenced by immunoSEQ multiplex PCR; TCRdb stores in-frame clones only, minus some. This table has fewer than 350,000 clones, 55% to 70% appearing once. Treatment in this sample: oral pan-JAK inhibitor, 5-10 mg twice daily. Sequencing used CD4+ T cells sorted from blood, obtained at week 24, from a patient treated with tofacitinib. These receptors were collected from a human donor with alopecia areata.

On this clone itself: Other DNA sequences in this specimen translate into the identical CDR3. The CDR3 nucleotides are TGTGCCAGCAGCTTAGCGGGGGGGCGGGAGACCCAGTACTTC. This sequence encodes CASSLAGGRETQYF. The rearrangement links TRBV7-2 to TRBJ2-5, with D possibly matching TRBD2 (7 bases). Trimming removed 0 bases at V and 5 bases at J, with 10 bases between. The CDR3 runs 14 residues. Per the germline V gene, CDR1 is SGHTA and CDR2 is FQGNSA.

The CDR3 protein is CSVDLLGWGYTF. In DNA form, the CDR3 reads TGCAGCGTTGACTTGCTGGGTTGGGGCTACACCTTC. V and J are TRBV29-1 and TRBJ1-2; no reliable D call. CDR1 is SQVTM and CDR2 is ANQGSEA in the germline V gene. The CDR3 is made up of 12 amino acids. V was clipped by 3 bases and J by 8 bases, with 13 bases between them. Complete variable domain (other parts from reference TRBV29-1 and TRBJ1-2): SAVISQKPSRDICQRGTSLTIQCQVDSQVTMMFWYRQQPGQSLTLIATANQGSEATYESGFVIDKFPISRPNLTFSTLTVSNMSPEDSSIYLCSVDLLGWGYTFGSGTRLTVV.

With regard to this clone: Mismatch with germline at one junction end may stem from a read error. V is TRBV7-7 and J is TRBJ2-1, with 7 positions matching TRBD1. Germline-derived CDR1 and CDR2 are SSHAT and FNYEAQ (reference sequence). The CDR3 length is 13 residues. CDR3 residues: CASSRDGQDLQFF. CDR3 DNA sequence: TGTGCTAGCAGCCGCGATGGACAGGATCTGCAGTTCTTC.

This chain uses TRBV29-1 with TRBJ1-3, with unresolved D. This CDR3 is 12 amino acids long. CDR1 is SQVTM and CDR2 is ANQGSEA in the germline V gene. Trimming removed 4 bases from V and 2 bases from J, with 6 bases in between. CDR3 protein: CSVAPTGNTIYF. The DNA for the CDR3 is TGCAGCGTTGCCCCGACTGGAAACACCATATATTTT.

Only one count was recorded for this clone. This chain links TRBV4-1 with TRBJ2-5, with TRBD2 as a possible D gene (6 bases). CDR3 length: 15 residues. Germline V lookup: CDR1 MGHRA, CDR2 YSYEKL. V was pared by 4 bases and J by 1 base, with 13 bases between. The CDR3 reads CASSRGLEGQETQYF. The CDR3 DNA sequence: TGCGCCAGCAGCCGGGGGTTGGAGGGCCAAGAGACCCAGTACTTC.

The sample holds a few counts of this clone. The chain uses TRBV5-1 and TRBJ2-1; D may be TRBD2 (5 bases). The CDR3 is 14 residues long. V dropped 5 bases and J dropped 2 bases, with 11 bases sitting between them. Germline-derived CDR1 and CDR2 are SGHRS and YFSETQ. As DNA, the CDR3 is TGCGCCAGCAGGGTAACTAGTCCCTACAATGAGCAGTTCTTC. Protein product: CASRVTSPYNEQFF.

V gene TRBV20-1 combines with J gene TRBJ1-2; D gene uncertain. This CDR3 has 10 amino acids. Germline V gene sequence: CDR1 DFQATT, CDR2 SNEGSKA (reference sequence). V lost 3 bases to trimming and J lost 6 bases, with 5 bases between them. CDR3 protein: CSARGNGYTF. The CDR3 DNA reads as TGCAGTGCTAGGGGTAATGGCTACACCTTC.

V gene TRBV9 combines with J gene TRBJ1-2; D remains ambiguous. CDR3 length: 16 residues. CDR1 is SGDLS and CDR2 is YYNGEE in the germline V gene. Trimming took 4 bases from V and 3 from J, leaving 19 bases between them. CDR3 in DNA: TGTGCCAGCAGCCCCACAACGTCACGACTGGACTATGGCTACACCTTC. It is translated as CASSPTTSRLDYGYTF. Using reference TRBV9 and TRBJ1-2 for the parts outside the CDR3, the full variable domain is DSGVTQTPKHLITATGQRVTLRCSPRSGDLSVYWYQQSLDQGLQFLIQYYNGEERAKGNILERFSAQQFPDLHSELNLSSLELGDSALYFCASSPTTSRLDYGYTFGSGTRLTVV.

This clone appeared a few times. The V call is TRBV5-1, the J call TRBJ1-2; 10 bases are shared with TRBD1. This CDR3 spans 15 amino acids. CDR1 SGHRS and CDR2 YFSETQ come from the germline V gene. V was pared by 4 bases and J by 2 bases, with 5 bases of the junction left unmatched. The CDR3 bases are TGCGCCAGCAGCCCCAGGACAGGGGGAAACTATGGCTACACCTTC. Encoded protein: CASSPRTGGNYGYTF. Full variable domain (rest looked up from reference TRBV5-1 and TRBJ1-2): KAGVTQTPRYLIKTRGQQVTLSCSPISGHRSVSWYQQTPGQGLQFLFEYFSETQRNKGNFPGRFSGRQFSNSRSEMNVSTLELGDSALYLCASSPRTGGNYGYTFGSGTRLTVV.

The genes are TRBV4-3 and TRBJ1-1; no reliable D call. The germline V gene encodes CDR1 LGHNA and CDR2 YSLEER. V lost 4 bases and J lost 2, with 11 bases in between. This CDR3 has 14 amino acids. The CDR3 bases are TGCGCCAGCAGCCGGAAGGGTTTTAACACTGAAGCTTTCTTT. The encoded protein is CASSRKGFNTEAFF.

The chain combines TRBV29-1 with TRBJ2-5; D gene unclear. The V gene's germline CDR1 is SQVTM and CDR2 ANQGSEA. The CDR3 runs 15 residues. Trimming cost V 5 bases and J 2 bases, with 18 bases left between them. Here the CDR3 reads CSVFHYMPRQETQYF. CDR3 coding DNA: TGCAGCGTTTTTCATTATATGCCCCGACAAGAGACCCAGTACTTC.

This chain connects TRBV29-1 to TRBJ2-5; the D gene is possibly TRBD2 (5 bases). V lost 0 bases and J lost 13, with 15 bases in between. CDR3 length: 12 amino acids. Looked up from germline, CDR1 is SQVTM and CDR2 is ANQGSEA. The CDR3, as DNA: TGCAGCGTTGAAGATAATGGCGGGCCCCGGTACTTC. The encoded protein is CSVEDNGGPRYF.

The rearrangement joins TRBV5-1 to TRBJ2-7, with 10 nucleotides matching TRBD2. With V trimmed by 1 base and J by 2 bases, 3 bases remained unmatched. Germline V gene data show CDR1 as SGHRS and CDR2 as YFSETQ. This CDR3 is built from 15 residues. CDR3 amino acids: CASSLQLAGTYEQYF. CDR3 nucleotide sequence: TGCGCCAGCAGCTTGCAACTAGCGGGGACCTACGAGCAGTACTTC.

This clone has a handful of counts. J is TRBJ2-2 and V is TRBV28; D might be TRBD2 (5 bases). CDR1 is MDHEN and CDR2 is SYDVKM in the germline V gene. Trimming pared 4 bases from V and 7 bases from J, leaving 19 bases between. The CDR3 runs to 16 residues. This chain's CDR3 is CASSSTTPGGIGELFF. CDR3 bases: TGTGCCAGCAGTTCCACGACCCCTGGAGGAATCGGGGAGCTGTTTTTT.

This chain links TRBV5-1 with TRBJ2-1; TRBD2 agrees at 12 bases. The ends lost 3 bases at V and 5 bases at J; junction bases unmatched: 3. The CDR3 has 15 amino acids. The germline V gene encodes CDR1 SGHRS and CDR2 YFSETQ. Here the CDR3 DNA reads TGCGCCAGCAGCTCTAGCGGGGGGGCCAACAATGAGCAGTTCTTC. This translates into CASSSSGGANNEQFF.

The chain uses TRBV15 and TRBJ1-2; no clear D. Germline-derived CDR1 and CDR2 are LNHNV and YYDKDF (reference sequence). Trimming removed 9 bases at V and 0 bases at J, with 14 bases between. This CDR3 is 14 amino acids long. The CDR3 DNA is TGTGCCACTAGGATCGTCGGGGCTAACTATGGCTACACCTTC. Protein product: CATRIVGANYGYTF.

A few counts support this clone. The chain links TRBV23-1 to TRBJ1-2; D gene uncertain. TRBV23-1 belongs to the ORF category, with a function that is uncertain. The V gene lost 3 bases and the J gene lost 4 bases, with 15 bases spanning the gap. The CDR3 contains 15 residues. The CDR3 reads CASSHFPGHSYGYTF. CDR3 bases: TGCGCCAGCAGTCATTTCCCCGGGCACTCCTATGGCTACACCTTC.

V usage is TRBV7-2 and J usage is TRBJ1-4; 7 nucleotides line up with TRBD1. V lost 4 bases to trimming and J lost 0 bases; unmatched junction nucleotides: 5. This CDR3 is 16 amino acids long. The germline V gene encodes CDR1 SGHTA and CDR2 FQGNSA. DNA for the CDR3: TGTGCCAGCAGCTCACAGGGGTCGCCAACTAATGAAAAACTGTTTTTT. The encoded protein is CASSSQGSPTNEKLFF.

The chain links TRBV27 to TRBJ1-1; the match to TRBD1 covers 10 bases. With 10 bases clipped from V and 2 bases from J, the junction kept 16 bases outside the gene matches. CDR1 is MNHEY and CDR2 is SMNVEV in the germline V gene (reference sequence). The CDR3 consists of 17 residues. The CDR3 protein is CATLRRQGAVGNTEAFF. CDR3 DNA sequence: TGTGCCACTCTGAGGAGACAGGGGGCAGTCGGCAACACTGAAGCTTTCTTT.

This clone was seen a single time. The CDR3 sequence: CASSQQGLNYGYTF. The CDR3 nucleotides are TGCGCCAGCAGCCAACAGGGGCTGAACTATGGCTACACCTTC. This chain links TRBV4-1 with TRBJ1-2; perhaps TRBD1 as D (6 bases). The germline V gene has CDR1 MGHRA and CDR2 YSYEKL. Trimming stripped 2 bases from V and 2 bases from J, with 9 bases between. The CDR3 is 14 amino acids.